These 5 T cell receptor beta chains were sequenced from one sample in a study of early T cells in non-severe SARS-CoV-2 infection. Using its own MiXCR run on the 5' RACE reads, TCRdb lists one record per CDR3 protein. The table records 95,000 to 110,000 distinct CDR3 sequences, approximately 12% of them present only once. The sequenced sample was whole blood. The receptors originated from an adult who was a healthcare worker with PCR-confirmed SARS-CoV-2 infection or an uninfected control (not recorded which).

There are many counts of this clonotype. The V gene is TRBV7-9, the J gene TRBJ2-7; D tentatively reads TRBD1 or TRBD2 (5 bases each). Trimming took 5 bases from V and 2 from J, leaving 10 bases between them. CDR1 is SEHNR and CDR2 is FQNEAQ in the germline V gene (reference sequence). The CDR3 spans 13 residues. The CDR3: CASSPGLTYEQYF. Written as DNA, the CDR3 is TGTGCCAGCAGCCCGGGGCTTACCTACGAGCAGTACTTC.

This clonotype was counted ten times or more. This sequence joins TRBV2 and TRBJ2-4; 8 bases line up with TRBD1. Trimming cost V 6 bases and J 0 bases; bases outside gene matches: 4. The germline CDR1 and CDR2 sequences are SNHLY and FYNNEI. This CDR3 has 15 amino acids. Here the CDR3 DNA reads TGTGCCAGCAGAGACAGGGGCTTAGCCAAAAACATTCAGTACTTC. Protein product: CASRDRGLAKNIQYF. The full variable domain, with the rest looked up from reference TRBV2 and TRBJ2-4, is EPEVTQTPSHQVTQMGQEVILRCVPISNHLYFYWYRQILGQKVEFLVSFYNNEISEKSEIFDDQFSVERPDGSNFTLKIRSTKLEDSAMYFCASRDRGLAKNIQYFGAGTRLSVL.

This clonotype was counted only a few times. This chain connects TRBV11-2 to TRBJ2-2, with D hard to call. V lost 4 bases and J lost 7, with 7 bases in between. Germline CDR1 is SGHAT and CDR2 is FQNNGV. This CDR3 spans 12 amino acids. CDR3 DNA sequence: TGTGCCAGCAGCTCCCGTCACGGGGAGCTGTTTTTT. Translation gives CASSSRHGELFF.

The genes are TRBV20-1 and TRBJ2-5; D perhaps matches TRBD2 (6 bases). The CDR3 sequence is 15 residues long. Germline V gene sequence: CDR1 DFQATT, CDR2 SNEGSKA (reference sequence). The V gene lost 4 bases and the J gene lost 5 bases, with 20 bases spanning the gap. In DNA form, the CDR3 reads TGCAGTGCTACAGGAGGGGACGGACCCAAGGAGACCCAGTACTTC. Translated, it gives CSATGGDGPKETQYF.

There are a few counts of this clonotype. The DNA is omitted, as the CDR3 cannot be located on it reliably, and the CDR3 follows TCRdb's listing. The chain couples TRBV7-5 to TRBJ1-2. TRBV7-5 is a recognized pseudogene. The CDR3 region is 15 residues in length, termini included. CDR3 protein: CISVPSTGMAEGYTF.